The sample holds many counts of the clone carrying this TCR beta chain. Patients affected by ophthalmopathy presented a Clinical Activity Score of at least 3, a NOSPECS grade of at least 4, and disease duration below 3 months. Diagnosis relied on clinical symptoms, serum thyroxine and TRAb, thyroid ultrasound and orbital computed tomography. Germline CDR1 and CDR2: MNHNS and SASEGT. Between the trimmed V and J ends, which lost 6 bases and 1 base, there was a span of 15 bases. The CDR3 covers 15 residues. Researchers amplified the TCR beta CDR3 regions from RNA transcripts. HTBI primers were used for first-round RT-PCR of the TCR CDR3. TCRdb analysed the multiplex PCR reads with MiXCR anew, one entry per CDR3 protein. The data contain 500,000 or so distinct CDR3 sequences, approximately 16% of them singletons. The sample comes from a study of T cells in Graves' hyperthyroidism and ophthalmopathy.

The chain is built from TRBV6-1 and TRBJ1-1; the D gene is possibly TRBD1 (5 bases). This sequence was found in a woman aged 30 to 39 with Graves' ophthalmopathy. Specimen: blood. The CDR3 region is CASRPGGTTNTEAFF. In nucleotides, the CDR3 is TGTGCCAGCAGACCCGGCGGGACTACGAACACTGAAGCTTTCTTT.